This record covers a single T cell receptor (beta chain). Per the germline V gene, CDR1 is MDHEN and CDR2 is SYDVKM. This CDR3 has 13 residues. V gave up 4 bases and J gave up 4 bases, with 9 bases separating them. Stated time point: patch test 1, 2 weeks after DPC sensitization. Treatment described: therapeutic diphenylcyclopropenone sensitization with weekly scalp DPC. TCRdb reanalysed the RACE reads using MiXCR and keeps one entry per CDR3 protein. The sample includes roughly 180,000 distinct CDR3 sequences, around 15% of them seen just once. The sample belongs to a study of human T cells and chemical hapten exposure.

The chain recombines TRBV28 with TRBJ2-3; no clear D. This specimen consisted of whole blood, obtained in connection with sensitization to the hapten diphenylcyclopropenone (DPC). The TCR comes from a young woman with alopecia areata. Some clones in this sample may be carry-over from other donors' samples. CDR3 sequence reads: CASSSYVADTQYF. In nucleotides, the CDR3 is TGTGCCAGCAGTTCATATGTCGCAGATACGCAGTATTTT.